The 32 T cell receptor beta chains below come from one sample, sequenced in a study of OX40 agonist ivuxolimab in advanced cancers. The method was immunoSEQ multiplex PCR; TCRdb's version includes in-frame clones alone and lacks a portion of them. The sample contains some 76,000 clones, roughly 93% of which appear only once. The sample here was CD4+ or CD8+ T cells sorted from blood, taken in a trial of the OX40 agonist ivuxolimab. The source is an adult with an advanced solid tumor such as melanoma, head and neck, liver or kidney cancer.

The CDR3 bases are TGTGCCAGCAGTTTGCTACAGGGGCTGAACACTGAAGCTTTCTTT. It is translated as CASSLLQGLNTEAFF. The chain joins TRBV28 to TRBJ1-1, with 7 bases matching TRBD1. The V gene's germline CDR1 is MDHEN and CDR2 SYDVKM. The CDR3 has 15 amino acids. J lost 0 bases, V lost 3 bases, and 4 bases had no gene match.

The chain joins TRBV10-2 to TRBJ2-7, with TRBD2 as a possible D gene (6 bases). Trimming removed 4 bases from V and 6 bases from J, with 28 bases in between. Germline lookup yields CDR1 WSHSY and CDR2 SAAADI. The CDR3 totals 18 residues. The CDR3 DNA is TGCGCCAGCAGTGCCTCATTTGGGTGGAGGGCGTTAGGTGGCGAGCAGTACTTC. As protein: CASSASFGWRALGGEQYF.

This clone was seen a single time. The CDR3 protein is CASSIDTAGLANEQFF. CDR3 nucleotides: TGTGCCAGTAGTATAGATACAGCGGGACTAGCAAATGAGCAGTTCTTC. This chain links TRBV19 with TRBJ2-1; 9 bases match TRBD2. The junction had 7 bases not matched to a gene; V was cut back by 0 bases and J by 7 bases. The germline V gene has CDR1 LNHDA and CDR2 SQIVND (reference sequence). The CDR3 length is 16 residues.

J is TRBJ1-2 and V is TRBV2; 8 bases agree with TRBD1. J lost 6 bases, V lost 4 bases, and 4 bases had no gene match. The length of the CDR3 is 13 residues. The germline V gene encodes CDR1 SNHLY and CDR2 FYNNEI. In DNA form, the CDR3 reads TGTGCCAGCAGTGGACGGACAGGGAATGGCTACACCTTC. As protein: CASSGRTGNGYTF. The full variable domain, in which reference TRBV2 and TRBJ1-2 provide the parts outside the CDR3, is EPEVTQTPSHQVTQMGQEVILRCVPISNHLYFYWYRQILGQKVEFLVSFYNNEISEKSEIFDDQFSVERPDGSNFTLKIRSTKLEDSAMYFCASSGRTGNGYTFGSGTRLTVV.

The rearrangement links TRBV9 to TRBJ2-5; 8 bases are shared with TRBD2. This CDR3 comprises 16 residues. Germline trimming cut 3 bases from V and 4 bases from J; bases unmatched to any gene: 11. Per germline, CDR1 SGDLS and CDR2 YYNGEE. The CDR3 region has the DNA TGTGCCAGCAGCGCCCGAGTCGGGAGGGGCGCAGAGACCCAGTACTTC. This sequence encodes CASSARVGRGAETQYF.

The chain combines TRBV19 with TRBJ2-7; D may be TRBD1 (5 bases). The CDR3 extends over 14 amino acids. CDR1 and CDR2 from the germline V gene are LNHDA and SQIVND (reference sequence). V was clipped by 6 bases and J by 2 bases, with 14 bases between them. Written as DNA, the CDR3 is TGTGCCAGTAGGGCCCCAGGGCCTACCTACGAGCAGTACTTC. It yields the protein CASRAPGPTYEQYF. Together with reference TRBV19 and TRBJ2-7, the CDR3 gives the full variable domain: DGGITQSPKYLFRKEGQNVTLSCEQNLNHDAMYWYRQDPGQGLRLIYYSQIVNDFQKGDIAEGYSVSREKKESFPLTVTSAQKNPTAFYLCASRAPGPTYEQYFGPGTRLTVT.

J is TRBJ2-7 and V is TRBV10-2; D unclear. The CDR3 spans 11 residues. Germline V lookup: CDR1 WSHSY, CDR2 SAAADI. The V end was cut by 6 bases, the J end by 3 bases, with 6 bases between. In nucleotides, the CDR3 is TGCGCCAGCAGCCAGGACTACGAGCAGTACTTC. Translating it yields CASSQDYEQYF.

The chain recombines TRBV29-1 with TRBJ2-7; possible D gene TRBD2, 6 bases. Trimming pared 7 bases from V and 1 base from J, leaving 11 bases between. The CDR3 consists of 12 residues. CDR1 is SQVTM, CDR2 ANQGSEA, per germline. CDR3 protein: CSGGDWSYEQYF. Here the CDR3 DNA reads TGCAGCGGGGGGGACTGGTCCTACGAGCAGTACTTC.

This clone was detected once. The rearrangement uses TRBV11-2 and TRBJ1-2; D is possibly TRBD1 (5 bases). Per the germline V gene, CDR1 is SGHAT and CDR2 is FQNNGV. This CDR3 region has 15 residues. V was trimmed by 5 bases and J by 3 bases, leaving 16 bases between them. The CDR3 DNA reads as TGTGCCAGCAGCCCGAGGACCCGGGGGGACTATGGCTACACCTTC. Its protein is CASSPRTRGDYGYTF.

The CDR3: CASSDGQGDEKLFF. The CDR3 coding sequence is TGTGCCAGCAGCGATGGACAGGGGGACGAAAAACTGTTTTTT. The V call is TRBV21-1, the J call TRBJ1-4; no DNA check was done on the table's D call, TRBD1. TRBV21-1 is deemed a pseudogene. The CDR3 has 14 residues.

In its sample, this clone was seen once. V is TRBV5-1 and J is TRBJ2-3, with 12 positions matching TRBD2. This CDR3 contains 19 residues. From germline, CDR1 is SGHRS and CDR2 YFSETQ. With 0 bases clipped from V and 1 base from J, the junction kept 9 bases outside the gene matches. The CDR3 DNA reads as TGCGCCAGCAGCTTGGCTGGACTAGCGGGGTTACGTGGCACAGATACGCAGTATTTT. It specifies CASSLAGLAGLRGTDTQYF.

The genes are TRBV29-1 and TRBJ2-2; D is unresolved. Germline CDR1 and CDR2: SQVTM and ANQGSEA. The germline V and J ends were trimmed by 5 bases and 2 bases, with 9 bases remaining between them. CDR3 length: 13 residues. The CDR3 loop is CSVIAPNTGELFF. Written as DNA, the CDR3 is TGCAGCGTTATCGCGCCTAACACCGGGGAGCTGTTTTTT.

The CDR3 DNA reads TGCAGCGTCTACAGGGGGGGGGACTATGGCTACACCTTC. Translated: CSVYRGGDYGYTF. The rearrangement links TRBV29-1 to TRBJ1-2; 8 positions match TRBD1. The CDR3 loop spans 13 amino acids. V trimming: 6 bases; J trimming: 3 bases; junction bases outside the gene matches: 6. Germline V gives CDR1 SQVTM, CDR2 ANQGSEA.

In its sample, this clone was seen a few times. The chain combines TRBV27 with TRBJ1-5; D gene uncertain. CDR3 length: 12 amino acids. Trimming took 5 bases from V and 2 from J, leaving 4 bases between them. CDR1 and CDR2 (germline): MNHEY, SMNVEV (reference sequence). The CDR3 DNA follows: TGTGCCAGCAGTGAAGGCAATCAGCCCCAGCATTTT. Protein: CASSEGNQPQHF.

The chain employs TRBV6-5 and TRBJ2-5; tentatively, D is TRBD2 (6 bases). Deletions cut 0 bases from V and 1 base from J, with 9 bases between. The CDR3 length is 15 residues. CDR1 is MNHEY and CDR2 is SVGAGI in the germline V gene. The DNA for the CDR3 is TGTGCCAGCAGTTACTCGGGGGGATCCCAAGAGACCCAGTACTTC. It translates to CASSYSGGSQETQYF.

V gene TRBV6-6 combines with J gene TRBJ2-1; D unclear. CDR1 and CDR2 (germline): MNHNY, SVGAGI (reference sequence). This CDR3 comprises 12 residues. V lost 4 bases, J lost 8 bases, and 9 bases lay in between. The CDR3 here is CASSSTAHEQFF. The CDR3 coding sequence is TGTGCCAGCAGTTCCACAGCGCATGAGCAGTTCTTC.

This rearrangement joins TRBV2 to TRBJ1-2, with D hard to call. CDR1 and CDR2 from the germline V gene are SNHLY and FYNNEI. V was pared by 2 bases and J by 4 bases, with 14 bases between. The CDR3 consists of 15 residues. DNA for the CDR3: TGTGCCAGCAGTGAACTCCCGGTGGAGCTCTATGGCTACACCTTC. Translated: CASSELPVELYGYTF.

This clone was observed once. This chain uses TRBV27 with TRBJ1-2; TRBD1 matches at 9 bases. J lost 0 bases, V lost 6 bases, and 17 bases had no gene match. The CDR3 consists of 19 residues. The germline CDR1 and CDR2 sequences are MNHEY and SMNVEV (reference sequence). The CDR3 DNA follows: TGTGCCAGCAGCCCTCGATCCGGGACAGGGAACTGGGCTAACTATGGCTACACCTTC. Protein product: CASSPRSGTGNWANYGYTF.

This clone was detected only once. The chain combines TRBV5-1 with TRBJ2-4; D possibly matches TRBD1 or TRBD2 (5 bases each). The V end lost 3 bases, the J end lost 9 bases, and 19 bases lay between the germline ends. Germline V gives CDR1 SGHRS, CDR2 YFSETQ. The CDR3 spans 15 residues. The CDR3 bases are TGCGCCAGCAGCTCCAGCCGGGACCGCCGGTTCATTCAGTACTTC. It codes for CASSSSRDRRFIQYF.

The chain employs TRBV6-1 and TRBJ1-3; D is uncertain. The CDR3 sequence is 12 residues long. Germline V gene lookup returns CDR1 MNHNS and CDR2 SASEGT. The V and J ends lost 7 bases and 5 bases respectively, with 9 bases between them. The CDR3 protein is CASTPNRNTIYF. In DNA, the CDR3 is TGTGCCAGCACTCCAAACCGAAACACCATATATTTT.

The sample holds one count of this clone. CDR3 amino acids: CAISDPGQGPYNSPLHF. DNA of the CDR3: TGTGCCATCAGTGACCCTGGACAGGGGCCTTATAATTCACCCCTCCACTTT. The chain couples TRBV10-3 to TRBJ1-6; 9 bases are a match to TRBD1. The CDR3 length is 17 residues. Germline lookup yields CDR1 ENHRY and CDR2 SYGVKD. After removal of 3 bases from V and 4 bases from J, the junction contained 7 bases not matched to a gene.

Points on this clone: Other nucleotide sequences from this sample produce the same CDR3. The genes are TRBV5-6 and TRBJ2-7; unclear D gene. Germline values: CDR1 SGHDT, CDR2 YYEEEE. V was trimmed by 2 bases and J by 4 bases, leaving 4 bases between them. The CDR3 is 11 amino acids. CDR3 nucleotides: TGTGCCAGCAGCTTAGGATACGAGCAGTACTTC. Its translation is CASSLGYEQYF.

This chain joins TRBV6-1 and TRBJ1-1, with a possible D match to TRBD1 (6 bases). Per germline, CDR1 MNHNS and CDR2 SASEGT. The germline V and J ends were trimmed by 10 bases and 6 bases, with 18 bases remaining between them. This CDR3 contains 13 residues. The CDR3 protein is CAIKGGNRAEAFF. CDR3 nucleotide sequence: TGTGCCATCAAAGGTGGGAACAGGGCTGAAGCTTTCTTT.

V and J are TRBV4-1 and TRBJ2-7; unclear D gene. Per the germline V gene, CDR1 is MGHRA and CDR2 is YSYEKL. Trimming took off 1 base at V and 0 bases at J, with 10 bases between the two ends. This CDR3 region has 15 residues. The CDR3 DNA follows: TGCGCCAGCAGCCAAGTTCGGCACAGCTCCTACGAGCAGTACTTC. Protein product: CASSQVRHSSYEQYF.

The chain carries TRBV6-5 and TRBJ2-7, with D perhaps TRBD1 (6 bases). Trimming cost V 2 bases and J 4 bases, with 15 bases left between them. The CDR3 totals 15 residues. The germline V gene has CDR1 MNHEY and CDR2 SVGAGI. This CDR3 is CASSYTQFGQYEQYF. CDR3 nucleotides: TGTGCCAGCAGTTACACTCAATTCGGACAGTACGAGCAGTACTTC.

The DNA for the CDR3 is TGCAGCGTTGAGGCCTCTAACTCCTACGAGCAGTACTTC. Translating gives CSVEASNSYEQYF. This chain links TRBV29-1 with TRBJ2-7; D remains ambiguous. CDR3 length: 13 amino acids. V was pared by 3 bases and J by 0 bases, with 9 bases between. Germline lookup yields CDR1 SQVTM and CDR2 ANQGSEA.

The rearrangement joins TRBV4-1 to TRBJ1-2; the D is unclear. Germline V gene data show CDR1 as MGHRA and CDR2 as YSYEKL. The CDR3 is 11 amino acids. Deletions cut 5 bases from V and 5 bases from J, with 6 bases between. This chain's CDR3 is CASSMGYGYTF. CDR3 nucleotide sequence: TGCGCCAGCAGCATGGGGTATGGCTACACCTTC.

This chain links TRBV27 with TRBJ2-1; possible D gene TRBD2, 6 bases. The CDR3 totals 14 residues. The V end was cut by 8 bases, the J end by 9 bases, with 20 bases between. Germline V gene sequence: CDR1 MNHEY, CDR2 SMNVEV (reference sequence). For the CDR3, the DNA is TGTGCCAGCTGGACTACTCGGTTGGACGGTGAGCAGTTCTTC. It is translated as CASWTTRLDGEQFF.

V gene TRBV11-2 combines with J gene TRBJ1-1, with D possibly matching TRBD1 (5 bases). Germline V gene lookup returns CDR1 SGHAT and CDR2 FQNNGV. The CDR3 extends over 13 amino acids. Trimming removed 1 base at V and 6 bases at J, with 9 bases between. The CDR3 loop is CASSLGRGAEAFF. For the CDR3, the DNA is TGTGCCAGCAGCTTAGGGAGGGGAGCTGAAGCTTTCTTT.

This clone was recorded once. The rearrangement joins TRBV10-3 to TRBJ2-7; 7 bases are a match to TRBD2. CDR1 is ENHRY and CDR2 is SYGVKD in the germline V gene. V shed 6 bases, J shed 3 bases, and the junction held 14 bases outside the gene matches. The CDR3 is 16 residues long. The CDR3 DNA follows: TGTGCCATCAGCCGGCAAACTAGCGCAATCTTCTACGAGCAGTACTTC. Translating gives CAISRQTSAIFYEQYF.

This clone has a single count. The chain has TRBV11-2 and TRBJ2-7; tentative D call: TRBD1 (6 bases). The V gene's germline CDR1 is SGHAT and CDR2 FQNNGV. Trimming took 1 base from V and 1 from J, leaving 11 bases between them. This CDR3 contains 15 residues. This CDR3 reads CASSLAQGSSYEQYF. The CDR3 DNA reads TGTGCCAGCAGCTTAGCACAGGGATCATCCTACGAGCAGTACTTC.

The chain uses TRBV19 and TRBJ1-6, with 7 bases aligning to TRBD1. V was pared by 7 bases and J by 6 bases, with 18 bases of the junction left unmatched. The V gene's germline CDR1 is LNHDA and CDR2 SQIVND (reference sequence). This CDR3 has 18 residues. CDR3 residues: CASTQGWDSEKFNSPLHF. The DNA of the CDR3 is TGTGCCAGTACCCAAGGGTGGGACAGCGAAAAATTTAATTCACCCCTCCACTTT.